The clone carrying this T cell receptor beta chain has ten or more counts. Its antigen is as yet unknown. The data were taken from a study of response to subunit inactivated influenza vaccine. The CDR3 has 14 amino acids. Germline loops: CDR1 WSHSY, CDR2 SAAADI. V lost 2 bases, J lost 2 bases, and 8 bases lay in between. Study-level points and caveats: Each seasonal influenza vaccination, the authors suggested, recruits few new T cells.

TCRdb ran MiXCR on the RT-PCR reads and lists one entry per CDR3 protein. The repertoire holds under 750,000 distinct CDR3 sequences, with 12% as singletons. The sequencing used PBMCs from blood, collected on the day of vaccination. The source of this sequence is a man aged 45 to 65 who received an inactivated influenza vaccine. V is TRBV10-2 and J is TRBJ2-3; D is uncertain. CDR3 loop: CASSETVLTDTQYF. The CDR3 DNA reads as TGCGCCAGCAGTGAGACAGTGCTCACAGATACGCAGTATTTT.